The 17 T cell receptor beta chains presented below share a single source sample, sequenced in a study of blood T cell repertoires in COVID-19. Measured with immunoSEQ multiplex PCR; TCRdb has only the in-frame clones, and not every one. The sample gives 310,000 or so clones, around 90% of which show up once; roughly 1.6% is in the top ten. The sample comprised PBMCs or T cells enriched from blood (not recorded which). Receptors originate from a woman under 30 with acute COVID-19.

The CDR3 is CASSDTESPNQPQHF. Here the CDR3 DNA reads TGTGCCAGCAGTGATACAGAGAGCCCGAATCAGCCCCAGCATTTT. The chain is built from TRBV2 and TRBJ1-5; D remains unclear. Trimming cost V 3 bases and J 4 bases, with 13 bases left between them. The CDR3 covers 15 residues. The V gene's germline CDR1 is SNHLY and CDR2 FYNNEI.

The J gene is TRBJ1-1, the V gene TRBV10-3; 7 bases are a match to TRBD1. Unmatched junction bases numbered 8, after V lost 0 bases and J lost 4 bases. There are 16 residues in the CDR3. Germline V gene lookup returns CDR1 ENHRY and CDR2 SYGVKD. CDR3 amino acids: CAISESVGGGRTEAFF. As DNA, the CDR3 is TGTGCCATCAGTGAGTCGGTCGGAGGGGGCCGCACTGAAGCTTTCTTT.

The gene calls are TRBV3-1 (or the pseudogene TRBV3-2) and TRBJ1-3; the D gene is possibly TRBD1 (5 bases). The CDR3 runs to 15 residues. Trimming shortened V by 3 bases and J by 4 bases, and 13 bases separated the two germline ends. Germline CDR1 reads LGHDT; CDR2 reads YNNKEL (reference sequence). The CDR3 loop reads CASSQGREAGNTIYF. CDR3 bases: TGTGCCAGCAGCCAGGGCAGGGAGGCAGGAAACACCATATATTTT.

This chain uses TRBV6-5 with TRBJ2-7; D might be TRBD1 (5 bases). The V and J ends lost 0 bases and 2 bases respectively, with 14 bases between them. Germline V gene data show CDR1 as MNHEY and CDR2 as SVGAGI. This CDR3 contains 16 residues. CDR3 nucleotide sequence: TGTGCCAGCAGTTACTCGGGGCCAGGGTTAACCTACGAGCAGTACTTC. Its protein is CASSYSGPGLTYEQYF.

The chain employs TRBV4-1 and TRBJ1-4; 9 bases agree with TRBD1. CDR1 is MGHRA, CDR2 YSYEKL, per germline. This CDR3 is built from 14 residues. Trimming removed 6 bases from V and 7 bases from J; junction bases left unmatched: 6. In nucleotides, the CDR3 is TGCGCCAGCAGAGGGAGACAGGGGGGTGAAAAACTGTTTTTT. It is translated as CASRGRQGGEKLFF.

This sequence joins TRBV27 and TRBJ1-2, with D possibly matching TRBD1 (6 bases). This CDR3 has 15 amino acids. V was cut by 5 bases and J by 1 base, with 14 bases left in between. CDR1 and CDR2 from the germline V gene are MNHEY and SMNVEV (reference sequence). CDR3 DNA: TGTGCCAGCAGTCTAAACAGGGAAATTAACTATGGCTACACCTTC. Translated, it gives CASSLNREINYGYTF.

The chain recombines TRBV6-6 with TRBJ2-7, with 9 bases lining up with TRBD2. The V and J ends lost 5 bases and 0 bases, in that order; junction bases with no gene match: 20. The CDR3 has 20 residues. Germline CDR1 MNHNY, CDR2 SVGAGI (reference sequence). The DNA for the CDR3 is TGTGCCAGCAGTCGATGGCGGGGAGCGGGAGGCCCTGGAAGCTCCTACGAGCAGTACTTC. Its protein is CASSRWRGAGGPGSSYEQYF.

This chain joins TRBV2 and TRBJ2-1; D unclear. The germline V and J ends were trimmed by 8 bases and 0 bases, with 14 bases remaining between them. This CDR3 is 15 amino acids long. The germline CDR1 and CDR2 sequences are SNHLY and FYNNEI. This CDR3 is CASGNSQSSYNEQFF. The CDR3 nucleotides read TGTGCCAGCGGAAATAGCCAGAGCTCCTACAATGAGCAGTTCTTC.

The rearrangement links TRBV4-1 to TRBJ2-1, with D possibly being TRBD2 (6 bases). Deletions cut 4 bases from V and 0 bases from J, with 16 bases between. This CDR3 is 17 amino acids long. CDR1 is MGHRA, CDR2 YSYEKL, per germline. Here the CDR3 DNA reads TGCGCCAGCAGCCGGGCCCTAGCGCAAAGCTCCTACAATGAGCAGTTCTTC. Its protein product is CASSRALAQSSYNEQFF.

The rearrangement links TRBV7-9 to TRBJ1-4, with D unresolved. Between the trimmed V and J ends, which lost 5 bases and 7 bases, there was a span of 14 bases. The CDR3 has 14 residues. CDR1 and CDR2 from the germline V gene are SEHNR and FQNEAQ (reference sequence). The CDR3 DNA reads TGTGCCAGCAGCAACAGTGAAGGTGTTGAAAAACTGTTTTTT. This gives the protein CASSNSEGVEKLFF.

The chain employs TRBV9 and TRBJ1-6, with D possibly matching TRBD1 (6 bases). The V gene's germline CDR1 is SGDLS and CDR2 YYNGEE. The ends were cut back, 1 base at V and 10 bases at J, with 12 bases in the middle. The CDR3 spans 14 residues. The CDR3 loop is CASSVQGTGSPLHF. DNA of the CDR3: TGTGCCAGCAGCGTACAGGGGACGGGATCACCCCTCCACTTT.

The chain is built from TRBV19 and TRBJ2-7; 8 bases are a match to TRBD2. This CDR3 contains 15 residues. Germline loops: CDR1 LNHDA, CDR2 SQIVND (reference sequence). Losses at the gene ends were 4 bases for V and 2 bases for J; bases not matched to a gene: 7. CDR3 DNA: TGTGCCAGTAGTAACCAGCGGGAGACAACCTACGAGCAGTACTTC. It yields the protein CASSNQRETTYEQYF.

CDR3 bases: TGTGCCAGCAGTCCAGTTCAGGGGGGCTATGGCTACACCTTC. Translated, it gives CASSPVQGGYGYTF. The V gene is TRBV27, the J gene TRBJ1-2, with 7 positions matching TRBD1. CDR1 and CDR2 from the germline V gene are MNHEY and SMNVEV (reference sequence). J gave up 4 bases and V 5 bases, and 7 bases lay outside the gene matches. This CDR3 comprises 14 residues.

The chain uses TRBV27 and TRBJ2-1, with D possibly TRBD2 on 6 matching bases. The germline V gene encodes CDR1 MNHEY and CDR2 SMNVEV (reference sequence). The CDR3 is 15 residues long. Between the trimmed V and J ends, which lost 7 bases and 4 bases, there was a span of 17 bases. CDR3 amino acids: CASNPWGLRYNEQFF. The CDR3, as DNA: TGTGCCAGCAATCCATGGGGACTCCGATACAATGAGCAGTTCTTC.

The genes are TRBV10-3 and TRBJ2-5, with TRBD2 matching 7 bases. The CDR3 runs 15 residues. CDR1 and CDR2 (germline): ENHRY, SYGVKD. The ends lost 0 bases at V and 5 bases at J; junction bases unmatched: 6. The CDR3 loop is CAISESQRGGETQYF. CDR3 DNA sequence: TGTGCCATCAGTGAGTCACAGCGGGGCGGGGAGACCCAGTACTTC.

The rearrangement uses TRBV24-1 and TRBJ2-5; TRBD1 aligns across 8 bases. There are 15 residues in the CDR3. The V and J ends lost 3 bases and 5 bases, in that order; junction bases with no gene match: 7. Germline V gives CDR1 KGHDR, CDR2 SFDVKD. CDR3 residues: CATSDGGQGSETQYF. CDR3 sequence (DNA): TGTGCCACCAGTGATGGCGGACAGGGAAGCGAGACCCAGTACTTC.

This chain uses TRBV18 with TRBJ2-7; the D gene is possibly TRBD2 (6 bases). The germline gives CDR1 KGHSH, CDR2 LQKENI. The CDR3 is 15 amino acids. Trimming stripped 3 bases from V and 1 base from J, with 13 bases between. Written as DNA, the CDR3 is TGTGCCAGCTCACCGATAGGGACTTATTCCTACGAGCAGTACTTC. It yields the protein CASSPIGTYSYEQYF.